Below, 10 T cell receptor beta chains from the same sample are listed, as sequenced in a study of CXCR3-negative and CXCR3-positive naive CD8 T cells. Findings and caveats of the study: Researchers report that CXCR3-positive naive cells carry more hydrophobic TRB CDR3s than CXCR3-negative naive cells.

Through 5' RACE with UMI labels, the TRB cDNA libraries were prepared. TCRdb reprocessed the 5' RACE reads and stores each CDR3 protein as one record, lacking DNA. The sample table sets out 84,000 or so distinct CDR3 sequences. No cognate antigen is known for these TCRs. The sequenced sample was naive CXCR3+ CD8+ T cells from blood. The sample's subset: CD45RO-CCR7+CD27+CD95- naive CD8+ T cells expressing CXCR3 (TNR3+). These receptors came from a human donor in good health. Some clones in this sample may be carry-over from other donors' samples.

The gene calls are TRBV13 and TRBJ2-4. CDR3 length equals 13 residues. Germline V gives CDR1 PRHDT, CDR2 FYEKMQ (reference sequence). The CDR3: CASSLGTKNIQYF.

This CDR3 is CASRTPGQGFDEQYF. The chain couples TRBV27 to TRBJ2-7; TCRdb gives TRBD1 as the D gene, but with no DNA this cannot be confirmed. This CDR3 contains 15 residues. The germline V gene has CDR1 MNHEY and CDR2 SMNVEV (reference sequence).

The rearrangement uses TRBV6-1 and TRBJ2-7; TCRdb's D call, TRBD1, is unchecked because there is no DNA. The CDR3 has 15 amino acids. The germline CDR1 and CDR2 sequences are MNHNS and SASEGT. CDR3 in amino acids: CASSESGDSIYEQYF.

J is TRBJ2-7 and V is TRBV7-6; TCRdb outputs TRBD2, but without DNA this stays unchecked. This CDR3 comprises 14 residues. The germline V gene has CDR1 SGHVS and CDR2 FNYEAQ. CDR3 in amino acids: CASSSASGLYEQYF.

This rearrangement joins TRBV10-1 to TRBJ2-2; the D call of TRBD1 rests on TCRdb alone, since no DNA is present to check it. This CDR3 is 17 amino acids long. CDR1 WNHNN and CDR2 SYGVQD come from the germline V gene (reference sequence). CDR3 region: CASEIDRPIPGTGELFF.

The chain combines TRBV4-1 with TRBJ2-7. The germline V gene has CDR1 MGHRA and CDR2 YSYEKL. The CDR3 consists of 16 residues. The CDR3 is CASSQVGMPTAYEQYF.

V is TRBV6-4 and J is TRBJ2-2; with no DNA, the TCRdb D assignment of TRBD1 cannot be verified. In germline, CDR1 is MRHNA, CDR2 SNTAGT. This CDR3 contains 14 residues. This CDR3 is CASSDSTGGGELFF.

The chain is built from TRBV27 and TRBJ2-7; TCRdb lists TRBD1, though no DNA is available to test this call. CDR3 length equals 16 residues. Germline V gene data show CDR1 as MNHEY and CDR2 as SMNVEV (reference sequence). The CDR3 protein is CASSLSVGRGDYEQYF.

The chain links TRBV3-1 to TRBJ2-7; TCRdb's D gene call, TRBD1, goes unchecked for lack of DNA. There are 16 residues in the CDR3. Germline CDR1 is LGHDT and CDR2 is YNNKEL (reference sequence). The CDR3 region is CASSQEPPAGADEQYF.

The genes are TRBV29-1 and TRBJ2-1; the TCRdb D gene call, TRBD1, has no DNA to confirm it. CDR3 length equals 16 residues. Germline V gene sequence: CDR1 SQVTM, CDR2 ANQGSEA. CDR3 residues: CSVGQGNPGQGGEQFF.